This TCR beta chain was documented in a study of graft-versus-host responses after intestinal transplantation. In the study overall: Recipients were given multivisceral, liver-intestinal, or isolated intestinal transplants. Recipients across the board were started on anti-thymocyte globulin induction, then kept on tacrolimus and steroids for around three years. Study results and caveats: Some GvH clones appeared in ileal mucosa or blood before recipient bone marrow. Association was observed between peak circulating GvH clone levels and early post-transplant HvG declines.

The data were produced by immunoSEQ multiplex PCR, yet TCRdb's version contains in-frame clones alone and is incomplete. In the table there are about 110,000 clones, about 87% of which are singletons. The sample holds one count of this clone. Its specificity is unknown. The CDR3 length is 17 residues. With 3 bases clipped from V and 1 base from J, the junction kept 11 bases outside the gene matches. Germline V gene lookup returns CDR1 SGHRS and CDR2 YFSETQ. The source is a human donor who was the organ donor for an intestinal transplant. The specimen comprised unstimulated CD4+ T cells sorted from spleen or lymph node cells, sampled before transplant. The chain couples TRBV5-1 to TRBJ1-2; TRBD1 matches 8 bases. The CDR3 loop reads CASSWGGQVLYNYGYTF. The DNA for the CDR3 is TGCGCCAGCAGCTGGGGGGGACAGGTACTATATAACTATGGCTACACCTTC.